The 18 T cell receptor beta chains below were found in one sample sequenced in a study of shared clonotypes between healthy human individuals (dated by TCRdb to about 2020). For the CD8 naive samples, CD45RO-negative cells were positively selected for CCR7, yielding a CD45RA+CCR7+ population from which TemRA cells were excluded. Library preparation was by the immunoSEQ multiplex PCR assay. TCRdb carries this immuneACCESS record with in-frame sequences only. Its versions omit some clonotypes, under half of them owing to an unresolved V gene in the studies checked, with the rest unexplained. The sample contains about 2.2 million clones, more than 85% of them found a single time. More than 1.5% of the sample rests with the top ten. The specimen was naive CD8+ T cells from PBMCs. What the cell subset or site label conveys for this sample: CD45RA+CCR7+. The receptors come from a man between 18 and 35 years old in good health. Some clones in this sample may be carry-over from other donors' samples.

The gene calls are TRBV4-1 and TRBJ1-1; D call uncertain. This CDR3 region has 15 residues. V was cut by 1 base and J by 4 bases, with 13 bases left in between. CDR1 and CDR2 from the germline V gene are MGHRA and YSYEKL. CDR3 nucleotide sequence: TGCGCCAGCAGCCAAGTCGGCGTGGGAAGCACTGAAGCTTTCTTT. As protein: CASSQVGVGSTEAFF.

The rearrangement uses TRBV10-3 and TRBJ2-7, with a weak D call TRBD2 (5 bases). The CDR3 totals 14 residues. Germline-derived CDR1 and CDR2 are ENHRY and SYGVKD. Trimming stripped 3 bases from V and 5 bases from J, with 14 bases between. The CDR3 protein is CAISDPGIIDEQYF. The CDR3 nucleotides read TGTGCCATCAGTGACCCCGGGATTATCGACGAGCAGTACTTC.

This chain joins TRBV29-1 and TRBJ1-1, with 11 bases aligning to TRBD1. J lost 2 bases, V lost 2 bases, and 4 bases had no gene match. The CDR3 totals 15 residues. The germline V gene encodes CDR1 SQVTM and CDR2 ANQGSEA. CDR3 residues: CSVEWTGGTNTEAFF. CDR3 nucleotides: TGCAGCGTTGAATGGACAGGGGGCACAAACACTGAAGCTTTCTTT.

The gene calls are TRBV7-9 and TRBJ2-7, with 8 bases fitting TRBD2. The V and J ends lost 3 bases and 5 bases, in that order; junction bases with no gene match: 6. The germline V gene has CDR1 SEHNR and CDR2 FQNEAQ (reference sequence). The CDR3 covers 14 residues. This CDR3 is CASSFGGRRNEQYF. CDR3 bases: TGTGCCAGCAGCTTCGGCGGGAGGAGAAACGAGCAGTACTTC. Supplemented by reference TRBV7-9 and TRBJ2-7, the full variable domain reads DTGVSQNPRHKITKRGQNVTFRCDPISEHNRLYWYRQTLGQGPEFLTYFQNEAQLEKSRLLSDRFSAERPKGSFSTLEIQRTEQGDSAMYLCASSFGGRRNEQYFGPGTRLTVT.

The chain is built from TRBV19 and TRBJ2-2, with a tentative D call TRBD1 (5 bases). Germline V gene sequence: CDR1 LNHDA, CDR2 SQIVND (reference sequence). The CDR3 runs 16 residues. V was trimmed by 0 bases and J by 9 bases, leaving 17 bases between them. The CDR3 region is CASSIDQGYLLRELFF. CDR3 nucleotides: TGTGCCAGTAGTATAGATCAGGGATATTTGCTCCGGGAGCTGTTTTTT.

The J gene is TRBJ2-2, the V gene TRBV5-8, with 9 bases fitting TRBD2. J lost 4 bases, V lost 2 bases, and 3 bases had no gene match. CDR3 length: 15 residues. Germline V gene lookup returns CDR1 SGHTS and CDR2 YDEGEE. The CDR3 coding sequence is TGTGCCAGCAGCTTTAGCGGGAGTATCACCGGGGAGCTGTTTTTT. Translation: CASSFSGSITGELFF.

This chain connects TRBV27 to TRBJ2-4; 16 bases line up with TRBD2. The V gene's germline CDR1 is MNHEY and CDR2 SMNVEV (reference sequence). Trimming removed 3 bases from V and 6 bases from J; junction bases left unmatched: 11. There are 19 residues in the CDR3. DNA for the CDR3: TGTGCCAGCAGTTTGTATCCGGGACTAGCGGGAGGGCCCACAAACATTCAGTACTTC. It translates to CASSLYPGLAGGPTNIQYF.

Only one count was recorded for this clone. The same CDR3 is also encoded by other DNA sequences in this sample. The J gene is TRBJ2-3, the V gene TRBV28; D is ambiguous. CDR1 and CDR2 from the germline V gene are MDHEN and SYDVKM. V lost 3 bases to trimming and J lost 0 bases, with 7 bases between them. The CDR3 loop spans 14 amino acids. The CDR3 bases are TGTGCCAGCAGTTTGTGGAGTAGCACAGATACGCAGTATTTT. It is translated as CASSLWSSTDTQYF.

V usage is TRBV13 and J usage is TRBJ2-5; D perhaps matches TRBD1 (6 bases). The CDR3 covers 15 residues. The germline V gene has CDR1 PRHDT and CDR2 FYEKMQ (reference sequence). Trimming took off 2 bases at V and 7 bases at J, with 17 bases between the two ends. The DNA for the CDR3 is TGTGCCAGCAGCTTATACAGGGCCCCCCGGGGGACCCAGTACTTC. Translation gives CASSLYRAPRGTQYF. Full variable domain (missing parts from reference TRBV13 and TRBJ2-5): AAGVIQSPRHLIKEKRETATLKCYPIPRHDTVYWYQQGPGQDPQFLISFYEKMQSDKGSIPDRFSAQQFSDYHSELNMSSLELGDSALYFCASSLYRAPRGTQYFGPGTRLLVL.

V is TRBV27 and J is TRBJ2-2; 7 bases are a match to TRBD1. The CDR3 sequence is 16 residues long. Trimming cost V 4 bases and J 0 bases; bases outside gene matches: 5. Per germline, CDR1 MNHEY and CDR2 SMNVEV (reference sequence). The CDR3 nucleotides are TGTGCCAGCAGTTCCCTGACAGGGACGAACACCGGGGAGCTGTTTTTT. Translation gives CASSSLTGTNTGELFF.

The chain employs TRBV13 and TRBJ2-7; tentative D call: TRBD1 (5 bases). V lost 6 bases, J lost 2 bases, and 23 bases lay in between. The germline gives CDR1 PRHDT, CDR2 FYEKMQ (reference sequence). The CDR3 totals 17 residues. The CDR3 region has the DNA TGTGCCAGCAGTTCAACCCGGCTGGGGCTGACGGCCTACGAGCAGTACTTC. It yields the protein CASSSTRLGLTAYEQYF.

The table lists this clone with a count of one. The chain uses TRBV5-1 and TRBJ2-6; D remains ambiguous. CDR3 size: 15 residues. Germline loops: CDR1 SGHRS, CDR2 YFSETQ. V lost 6 bases to trimming and J lost 1 base, with 11 bases between them. In DNA form, the CDR3 reads TGCGCCAGCAATTCAGACATTTCTGGGGCCAACGTCCTGACTTTC. As protein: CASNSDISGANVLTF.

Regarding this clone: The same CDR3 arises from other DNA sequences in this sample as well. The V and J genes are TRBV4-1 and TRBJ2-5; the D is unclear. The CDR3 runs 12 residues. The germline V gene has CDR1 MGHRA and CDR2 YSYEKL. Trimming cost V 0 bases and J 5 bases, with 4 bases left between them. CDR3 in amino acids: CASSQDQETQYF. CDR3 DNA: TGCGCCAGCAGCCAAGATCAGGAGACCCAGTACTTC.

V gene TRBV28 combines with J gene TRBJ2-1, with D possibly called TRBD1 or TRBD2 (5 bases each). The CDR3 totals 23 residues. V shed 6 bases and J shed 4 bases, with 40 bases lying between them. Germline V gene data show CDR1 as MDHEN and CDR2 as SYDVKM. The DNA for the CDR3 is TGTGCCAGCAGGAACTTCGGGGCCGATCCGGGGCCCGAGCGCGGTTTTAAGTACAATGAGCAGTTCTTC. Translation gives CASRNFGADPGPERGFKYNEQFF.

The J gene is TRBJ2-2, the V gene TRBV19, with D unclear. Germline CDR1 reads LNHDA; CDR2 reads SQIVND (reference sequence). CDR3 length: 15 amino acids. With 3 bases removed from V and 6 bases from J, the gap between germline ends came to 14 bases. The CDR3 region is CASSIRSLYAGELFF. The CDR3 nucleotides read TGTGCCAGTAGTATCCGAAGCCTTTACGCCGGGGAGCTGTTTTTT.

This CDR3 is CASSTPQEGANEQYF. CDR3 sequence (DNA): TGTGCCAGCAGTACCCCCCAGGAAGGAGCCAACGAGCAGTACTTC. This sequence joins TRBV28 and TRBJ2-7; D unclear. Trimming removed 5 bases at V and 5 bases at J, with 19 bases between. CDR3 length equals 15 residues. The V gene's germline CDR1 is MDHEN and CDR2 SYDVKM.

This chain uses TRBV7-8 with TRBJ2-2; no clear D. The CDR3 length is 14 residues. Trimming shortened V by 5 bases and J by 1 base, and 8 bases separated the two germline ends. Germline-derived CDR1 and CDR2 are SGHVS and FQNEAQ. CDR3 in amino acids: CASSVNRNTGELFF. As DNA, the CDR3 is TGTGCCAGCAGCGTAAACAGGAACACCGGGGAGCTGTTTTTT.

The J gene is TRBJ1-5, the V gene TRBV4-1; D ambiguous. The CDR3 sequence is 15 residues long. V was trimmed by 0 bases and J by 3 bases, leaving 9 bases between them. Per germline, CDR1 MGHRA and CDR2 YSYEKL. CDR3 sequence: CASSQDPDFNQPQHF. The CDR3 DNA reads as TGCGCCAGCAGCCAAGATCCGGATTTCAATCAGCCCCAGCATTTT.